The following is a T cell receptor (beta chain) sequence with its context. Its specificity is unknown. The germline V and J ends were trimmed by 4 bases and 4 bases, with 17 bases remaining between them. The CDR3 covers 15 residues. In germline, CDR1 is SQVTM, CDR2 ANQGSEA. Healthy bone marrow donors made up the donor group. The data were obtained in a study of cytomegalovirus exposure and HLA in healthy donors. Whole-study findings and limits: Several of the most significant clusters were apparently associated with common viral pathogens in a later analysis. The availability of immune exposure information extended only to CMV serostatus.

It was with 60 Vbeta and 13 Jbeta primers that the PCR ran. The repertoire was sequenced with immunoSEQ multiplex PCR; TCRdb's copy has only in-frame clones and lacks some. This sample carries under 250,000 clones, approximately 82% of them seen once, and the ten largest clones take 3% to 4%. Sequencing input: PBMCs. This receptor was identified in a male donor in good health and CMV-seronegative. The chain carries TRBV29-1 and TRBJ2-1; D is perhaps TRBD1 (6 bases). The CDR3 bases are TGCAGCGTTGGCGGGTCGGCAGGGGAGTACAATGAGCAGTTCTTC. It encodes CSVGGSAGEYNEQFF.